This TCR beta chain was obtained from a study of T cell responses to AZD1222 COVID-19 vaccine. Method: immunoSEQ multiplex PCR; TCRdb's copy keeps in-frame clones and lacks some. Counted here are roughly 77,000 clones, roughly 90% occurring once; the ten biggest clones make up under 5%. The CDR3 is made up of 14 amino acids. Germline V lookup: CDR1 MNHEY, CDR2 SMNVEV (reference sequence). V shed 7 bases, J shed 2 bases, and the junction held 7 bases outside the gene matches. The chain employs TRBV27 and TRBJ2-7; 8 bases map to TRBD2. The sequence was obtained from an adult who received the AZD1222 COVID-19 vaccine. Sample: peripheral blood, taken 28 days after the second AZD1222 dose. CDR3 bases: TGTGCCAGCACACGGGGGGGGAGTACCTACGAGCAGTACTTC. The encoded protein is CASTRGGSTYEQYF.